The sequence of this TCR beta chain was determined in a study of T cell responses to AZD1222 COVID-19 vaccine. On this clone itself: Its cognate antigen is unknown.

Study observations and caveats: Only 5 or 6 people who got AZD1222 tested seropositive at baseline. In a largely white British group with more females than males, clonal diversity was possibly underestimated. Repertoires were obtained only post-peak T cell response.

Clones were read by immunoSEQ multiplex PCR, and TCRdb kept only the in-frame ones, dropping some. The data show 150,000 to 200,000 clones, 85% to 95% seen once. Pooled together were second doses at about 4 or about 12 weeks. The CDR3 extends over 14 amino acids. Germline V CDR1 and CDR2: KGHSH, LQKENI. After removal of 0 bases from V and 7 bases from J, the junction contained 4 bases not matched to a gene. Sequenced here: peripheral blood, sampled 28 days after the second AZD1222 dose. The TCR comes from an adult who received the AZD1222 COVID-19 vaccine. The rearrangement joins TRBV18 to TRBJ1-1; TRBD1 matches at 8 bases. DNA for the CDR3: TGTGCCAGCTCACCACCCCTGGGGACAGGTGAAGCTTTCTTT. It codes for CASSPPLGTGEAFF.